This T cell receptor (beta chain) was captured by sequencing in a study of T-cell reconstitution after alpha-beta-depleted transplantation in children. Concerning this clonotype itself: Its target is not known.

Broader study findings: It was newly produced T cells that mostly accounted for T-cell counts and diversity one year after transplant. Several hundred graft clones that had expanded were reportedly the source of alpha-beta T cells about two months after transplant.

A TCRbeta library incorporating unique molecular identifiers was prepared. TCRdb independently ran MiXCR on the PCR reads; one entry per CDR3 protein. The profile covers 700,000 or so distinct CDR3 sequences, with 10% to 15% appearing a single time and around 0.76% taken by the ten largest. The clonotype originates from a girl aged 2-10 years with congenital amegakaryocytic thrombocytopenia, due to receive a stem cell transplant. This specimen consisted of PBMCs, obtained before TCRalphabeta/CD19-depleted stem cell transplant.

CDR3 coding DNA: TGTGCCATCAGTGAGACCGGGACTAGCGGGATACCATACGAGCAGTACTTC. Its protein product is CAISETGTSGIPYEQYF. The genes are TRBV10-3 and TRBJ2-7, with 13 bases matching TRBD2. Trimming removed 2 bases from V and 4 bases from J; junction bases left unmatched: 8. Germline CDR1 ENHRY, CDR2 SYGVKD. CDR3 size: 17 residues.